These T cell receptor beta chains were read from a single sample in a study of cytomegalovirus exposure and HLA in healthy donors. Assay: immunoSEQ multiplex PCR; the TCRdb copy retains only in-frame clones and omits some. The table records around 140,000 clones, more than 70% of them present only once. Sequencing was carried out using PBMCs. These receptors were obtained from a woman aged 55-69 years in good health and CMV-seronegative. The CDR3 runs from the conserved cysteine through the conserved F or W. D genes are given only for firm matches. Clone size is shown for a subset of rows, as once, few, many or a class of expanded clone.

D gene	V gene	clone size	J gene	CDR3 DNA	CDR3 protein
-	TRBV7-9	-	TRBJ1-3	TGTGCCAGCAGCTTCGGGCAGGGGAAGAACTCTGGAAACACCATATATTTT	CASSFGQGKNSGNTIYF
-	TRBV28	-	TRBJ1-3	TGTGCCAGCAGTTTAGGGGGGGAAAACACCATATATTTT	CASSLGGENTIYF
-	TRBV5-5	-	TRBJ2-4	TGTGCCAGCAGCTTGGTCCTAGCCAAAAACATTCAGTACTTC	CASSLVLAKNIQYF
TRBD1	TRBV29-1	-	TRBJ2-2	TGCAGCGTTAAAAACCGCGACAGGGGCAGGGACACCGGGGAGCTGTTTTTT	CSVKNRDRGRDTGELFF
TRBD1	TRBV27	once	TRBJ1-2	TGTGCCAGCCTAATCACAGACAGGGGTGGCGGCTACACCTTC	CASLITDRGGGYTF
TRBD2	TRBV11-2	-	TRBJ2-7	TGTGCCAGCAGCGGCCAGCGGGGCTCCTACGAGCAGTACTTC	CASSGQRGSYEQYF
-	TRBV6-5	-	TRBJ2-2	TGTGCCAGCAGTTACTCGTTCACGGGACAATCCGGGGAGCTGTTTTTT	CASSYSFTGQSGELFF
-	TRBV28	few	TRBJ2-1	TGTGCCAGCAGCCCAACACCCGGCCGGCCCTTTAGGGGTGAGCAGTTCTTC	CASSPTPGRPFRGEQFF
TRBD1	TRBV6-5	once	TRBJ2-3	TGTGCCAGCAACCGACAGGGGATGACAGATACGCAGTATTTT	CASNRQGMTDTQYF
TRBD1	TRBV5-1	-	TRBJ2-7	TGCGCCAGCAGCCGGGACAGATACGAGCAGTACTTC	CASSRDRYEQYF
-	TRBV28	-	TRBJ2-1	TGTGCCAGCAGCTCGGGACAAACCTACATCAATGAGCAGTTCTTC	CASSSGQTYINEQFF
-	TRBV19	-	TRBJ1-5	TGTGCCAGCAGTAGGGGGGACTGGGGCGGCGGGCCCCAGCATTTT	CASSRGDWGGGPQHF
-	TRBV4-1	-	TRBJ1-5	TGCGCCAGCAGCCAAGTCGGGAGGGGTTTCAATCAGCCCCAGCATTTT	CASSQVGRGFNQPQHF
TRBD2	TRBV6-5	-	TRBJ2-1	TGTGCCAGCAGTTCTAGCGGAGTCTCCTACAATGAGCAGTTCTTC	CASSSSGVSYNEQFF
TRBD2	TRBV4-1	few	TRBJ2-1	TGCGCCAGCAGCCAAGGCGGACTAGCGGGAGACAATGAGCAGTTCTTC	CASSQGGLAGDNEQFF
TRBD1	TRBV6-6	-	TRBJ2-6	TGTGCCGCCTCCGGGACAGTGACGTCTGGGGCCAACGTCCTGACTTTC	CAASGTVTSGANVLTF
-	TRBV6-6	-	TRBJ2-5	TGTGCCAGCAGTCGGGGACTGGTGGGTCGTGAGACCCAGTACTTC	CASSRGLVGRETQYF
-	TRBV7-9	-	TRBJ1-4	TGTGCCGCGGGTCGGGGGTCCCCGATTAATGAAAAACTGTTTTTT	CAAGRGSPINEKLFF
-	TRBV15	-	TRBJ1-4	TGTGCCACCAGCCCCAACCCCCCAACAGGGATAGGGGAAAAACTGTTTTTT	CATSPNPPTGIGEKLFF
-	TRBV10-2	-	TRBJ2-7	TGCGCCAGCAGTGCACGGGAAGCCTACGAGCAGTACTTC	CASSAREAYEQYF
-	TRBV19	-	TRBJ1-6	TGTGCCAGTCAAACAGGACAAAGACATAATTCACCCCTCCACTTT	CASQTGQRHNSPLHF
TRBD1	TRBV7-8	-	TRBJ1-5	TGTGCCAGCAGCCAGGACAGGGGACGGGGAAGCAATCAGCCCCAGCATTTT	CASSQDRGRGSNQPQHF
TRBD2	TRBV28	few	TRBJ2-7	TGTGCCAGCAGTTTACTCCGAGCTAGCGGGGCTTACGAGCAGTACTTC	CASSLLRASGAYEQYF
-	TRBV30	few	TRBJ1-1	TGTGCCTGGAGTGAACTCCACTACACTGAAGCTTTCTTT	CAWSELHYTEAFF
TRBD1	TRBV30	-	TRBJ1-5	TGTGCCTGGAGTGAGGGGGCGGCTCAGCCCCAGCATTTT	CAWSEGAAQPQHF
TRBD2	TRBV6-1	-	TRBJ2-7	TGTGCCAGCAGTGAGGCGACTAGCGGGAGGGCCAAACGCGAGCAGTACTTC	CASSEATSGRAKREQYF
TRBD1	TRBV2	-	TRBJ1-6	TGTGCCAGCGACTGGACAGGGAGAGGCAATTCACCCCTCCACTTT	CASDWTGRGNSPLHF
-	TRBV4-1	-	TRBJ1-5	TGCGCCAGCAGCCAAGATGGCGGTAGCAATCAGCCCCAGCATTTT	CASSQDGGSNQPQHF
TRBD1	TRBV5-8	few	TRBJ1-6	TGTGCCAGCAGCTTGCTGGGACAGAGCAATTCACCCCTCCACTTT	CASSLLGQSNSPLHF
-	TRBV2	-	TRBJ1-5	TGTGCCAGCAGTGGTAGAGAACTAGGACGGAATAGCAATCAGCCCCAGCATTTT	CASSGRELGRNSNQPQHF
-	TRBV5-6	-	TRBJ2-7	TGTGCCAGCAGCGGTGGTGAAGGGGGCTACGAGCAGTACTTC	CASSGGEGGYEQYF
-	TRBV28	-	TRBJ1-1	TGTGCCAGCAGTTTATGGGGACTGACGAGGACTGAAGCTTTCTTT	CASSLWGLTRTEAFF
TRBD1	TRBV6-6	few	TRBJ1-1	TGTGCCAGCAGTTACCTGGACAGGGGGCGGGACACTGAAGCTTTCTTT	CASSYLDRGRDTEAFF
-	TRBV7-8	once	TRBJ1-1	TGTGCCAGCAGCTTAGAGGGAGGGAAAGGTACTGAAGCTTTCTTT	CASSLEGGKGTEAFF
TRBD2	TRBV5-1	few	TRBJ2-1	TGCGCCAGCAGCTTGCCTAGCGGGGGGGCATTGTTCTTC	CASSLPSGGALFF
-	TRBV28	-	TRBJ2-7	TGTGCCAGCACCCCGCCAGGGCAGTACGAGCAGTACTTC	CASTPPGQYEQYF
-	TRBV10-3	-	TRBJ2-3	TGTGCCACCTGGGCGGGGGCCAGCACAGATACGCAGTATTTT	CATWAGASTDTQYF
-	TRBV6-4	-	TRBJ1-1	TGTGCCAGCAGCAGACAGTCGAACACTGAAGCTTTCTTT	CASSRQSNTEAFF
TRBD1	TRBV2	-	TRBJ2-7	TGTGCCAGCAGTGCCGGGACAGGGATATTC	CASSAGTGIF
TRBD1	TRBV29-1	-	TRBJ1-5	TGCAGCGTTGGTGGGACAGGGAACCAGCCCCAGCATTTT	CSVGGTGNQPQHF
TRBD1	TRBV5-1	-	TRBJ1-6	TGCGCCAGCAGCAATCGACAGGGGGAGGAAGGATCACCCCTCCACTTT	CASSNRQGEEGSPLHF
-	TRBV19	-	TRBJ2-7	TGTGCCAGTAGCACCCGAGGAGAGGCTCCCGGGTACGAGCAGTACTTC	CASSTRGEAPGYEQYF
-	TRBV27	few	TRBJ1-1	TGTGCCAGTATGGCTGACTCCCCAGTGCCCACTGAAGCTTTCTTT	CASMADSPVPTEAFF
TRBD1	TRBV28	-	TRBJ1-1	TGTGCCAGCATCATATGGGCGTCAGGGGGCAACACTGAAGCTTTCTTT	CASIIWASGGNTEAFF
TRBD1	TRBV30	-	TRBJ2-2	TGTGCCTTGGGACAGGGGGCCCTTTTGGCCGGGGAGCTGTTTTTT	CALGQGALLAGELFF
-	TRBV29-1	-	TRBJ2-5	TGCAGCGTTGAGGCAGGGATGGAGGAGACCCAGTACTTC	CSVEAGMEETQYF
-	TRBV21-1	-	TRBJ1-2	TGTGCCAGCAGCAAGGGACAGCGTCATGGCTACACCTTC	CASSKGQRHGYTF
-	TRBV28	-	TRBJ1-1	TGTGCCAGCAGCCTCTATTTAGCTGAAGCTTTCTTT	CASSLYLAEAFF
-	TRBV5-1	-	TRBJ1-4	TGCGCCAGCAGCTTGGACTCAACTAATGAAAAACTGTTTTTT	CASSLDSTNEKLFF
-	TRBV5-1	-	TRBJ1-4	TGCGCCAGCAGCGCTTCCTTGGGGGCCTCAACTAATGAAAAACTGTTTTTT	CASSASLGASTNEKLFF
-	TRBV28	-	TRBJ1-3	TGTGCCAGCAGCCCGCACGGGAGAGGAAACACCATATATTTT	CASSPHGRGNTIYF
TRBD2	TRBV28	-	TRBJ2-1	TGTGCCAGCAGTTTGTGGACTAGAGTCAATGAGCAGTTCTTC	CASSLWTRVNEQFF
-	TRBV28	once	TRBJ1-2	TGTGCCAGCACCACGGGGGTCCGGATATATGGCTACACCTTC	CASTTGVRIYGYTF
-	TRBV7-8	-	TRBJ2-3	TGTGCCAGCAGCTTAGTGGGTGGGGCTGTGGGAGATACGCAGTATTTT	CASSLVGGAVGDTQYF
TRBD2	TRBV2	-	TRBJ2-1	TGTGCCAGCAGGGCTAGCGGGGACAATGAGCAGTTCTTC	CASRASGDNEQFF
-	TRBV7-8	-	TRBJ2-2	TGTGCCAGCAGCCGGAGAATTAGCGGTGGGACCGGGGAGCTGTTTTTT	CASSRRISGGTGELFF
TRBD1	TRBV28	-	TRBJ1-4	TGTGCCAGCAGTTCCACCCACCCAGACAGGGTAGGTGAAAAACTGTTTTTT	CASSSTHPDRVGEKLFF
TRBD2	TRBV7-9	-	TRBJ2-7	TGTGCCAGCAGCTTGGGAGCGGGGTTCTACGAGCAGTACTTC	CASSLGAGFYEQYF
-	TRBV7-8	-	TRBJ1-1	TGTGCCAGCAGCTTAAGGCGGGGGAGGGAAACTGAAGCTTTCTTT	CASSLRRGRETEAFF
-	TRBV27	-	TRBJ1-1	TGTGCCAGCAGTTTAAACGAGGGCACTGAAGCTTTCTTT	CASSLNEGTEAFF